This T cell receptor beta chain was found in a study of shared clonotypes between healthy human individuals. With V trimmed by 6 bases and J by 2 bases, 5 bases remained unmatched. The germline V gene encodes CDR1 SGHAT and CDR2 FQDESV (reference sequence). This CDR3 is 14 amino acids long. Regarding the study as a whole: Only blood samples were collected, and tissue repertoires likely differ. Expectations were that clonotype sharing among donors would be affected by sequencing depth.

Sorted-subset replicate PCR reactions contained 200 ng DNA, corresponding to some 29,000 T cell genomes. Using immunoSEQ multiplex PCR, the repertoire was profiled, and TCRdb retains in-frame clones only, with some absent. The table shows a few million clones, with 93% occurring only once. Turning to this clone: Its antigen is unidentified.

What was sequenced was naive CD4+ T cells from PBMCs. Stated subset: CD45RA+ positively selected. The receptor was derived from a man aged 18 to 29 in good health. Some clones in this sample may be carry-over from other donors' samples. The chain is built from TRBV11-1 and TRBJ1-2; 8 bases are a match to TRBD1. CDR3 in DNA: TGTGCCAGCAGTTCGGACAGGGTAAACTATGGCTACACCTTC. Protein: CASSSDRVNYGYTF.